Each of the 10 T cell receptor beta chains below was sequenced from the same sample in a study of CD8+ T cells in alopecia areata. After isolation, RNA underwent reverse transcription to generate cDNA as the sequencing template. The data were produced by immunoSEQ multiplex PCR, yet TCRdb's version contains in-frame clones alone and is incomplete. The sample shows roughly 120,000 clones, none of them appearing just once. The sample taken for sequencing was lesional skin. These receptors all stem from a C3H/HeJ mouse with alopecia areata. The MHC haplotype of the strain is H2-k.

This clone came up a few times. Gene and germline names: mouse. The CDR3 end is not reached by the read, which stops 4 residues before it; the germline J gene fills it in. The V and J genes are TRBV19 and TRBJ2-7; 7 bases line up with TRBD2. Germline V CDR1 and CDR2: FNHDT, SITEND (reference sequence). The CDR3 is made up of 14 amino acids. Unmatched junction bases numbered 3, after V lost 1 base and J lost 2 bases. CDR3 region: CASSINDWAYEQYF. The sequenced CDR3 bases are TGTGCCAGCAGTATAAATGACTGGGCCTAT.

To note about this clone: DNA and listed protein disagree at residue 10, so the protein shown here was translated from the DNA. Genes here carry mouse names. The DNA ends 3 residues before the CDR3 does, and the rest of the CDR3 is filled in from the germline J gene. The chain is built from TRBV13-3 and TRBJ1-6, with TRBD1 identical over 7 bases. TRBJ1-6 is annotated as an ORF whose role is uncertain. V trimming: 5 bases; J trimming: 7 bases; junction bases outside the gene matches: 3. The CDR3 sequence is 13 residues long. From germline, CDR1 is NNHDY and CDR2 SYVADS. The sequenced part of the CDR3 DNA is TGTGCCAGCAGCCAACAGGGGAATTCGCCC. Translating gives CASSQQGNSP. The entire CDR3 reads CASSQQGNSPLYF.

In this sample, this clone turned up a few times. Gene names follow the mouse nomenclature. The CDR3 end lies 4 residues beyond the end of the read and is filled in from the germline J gene. The chain is built from TRBV13-3 and TRBJ2-2; 9 bases agree with TRBD2. The J segment lost 2 bases and the V segment lost 5 bases, leaving 4 bases of the junction unmatched. The CDR3 extends over 15 amino acids. Per germline, CDR1 NNHDY and CDR2 SYVADS. The sequenced part of the CDR3 DNA is TGTGCCAGCAGATGGACTGGGGAGAACACCGGG. This codes for CASRWTGENTG. The whole CDR3 protein is CASRWTGENTGQLYF.

This clone was detected ten times or more. All gene names here are mouse names. The CDR3 goes on 4 residues after the read ends, and that part is filled in from the germline J gene. V usage is TRBV14 and J usage is TRBJ2-1; the match to TRBD1 covers 8 bases. Germline CDR1 is SGHDT and CDR2 is FRDEAV. The J segment lost 2 bases and the V segment lost 2 bases, leaving 0 bases of the junction unmatched. This CDR3 is built from 14 residues. The DNA read from the CDR3 is TGTGCCAGCAGTTTGGGACAGGACTATGCT. It yields the protein CASSLGQDYA. The CDR3 as a whole reads CASSLGQDYAEQFF.

This clone showed up just a few times. Genes and germline come from the mouse. The read falls 4 residues short of the CDR3 end, and the missing part is taken from the germline J gene. The chain couples TRBV17 to TRBJ2-2; D may be TRBD1 (6 bases). V was clipped by 3 bases and J by 4 bases, with 9 bases between them. This CDR3 spans 14 amino acids. Germline CDR1 MNHDT, CDR2 YYDKIL. CDR3 loop: CASSSPGVTGQLYF. The covered CDR3 bases are TGTGCTAGCAGTAGCCCAGGGGTCACCGGG.

On this clone: There is a difference at residue 13 between the TCRdb protein and the DNA translation, so the protein given here was translated from the DNA. Gene names are mouse gene names. The CDR3 is cut off 3 residues early in the read; its end comes from the germline J gene. The rearrangement joins TRBV13-1 to TRBJ1-3; a weak D match, TRBD1 (5 bases). Trimming cost V 1 base and J 0 bases, with 11 bases left between them. This CDR3 is built from 16 residues. CDR1 and CDR2 from the germline V gene are NSHNY and SYGAGN. Incomplete CDR3 DNA: TGTGCCAGCAGTGATCCAGGGAGCCTTTCTGGAAATACG. Its protein is CASSDPGSLSGNT. The full CDR3 is CASSDPGSLSGNTLYF.

This clone was seen at least ten times. All gene names here are mouse names. The CDR3 is cut off 4 residues early in the read; its end comes from the germline J gene. This chain links TRBV13-3 with TRBJ2-3; 9 nucleotides agree with TRBD2. Germline V gene sequence: CDR1 NNHDY, CDR2 SYVADS. The CDR3 length is 16 residues. J was trimmed by 0 bases and V by 3 bases; bases with no gene match: 5. Partial CDR3 DNA: TGTGCCAGCAGTGTTCCCGACTGGGGGAGTGCAGAA. This encodes CASSVPDWGSAE. The entire CDR3 is CASSVPDWGSAETLYF.

Comments on this clone: The genes and germline here are from mouse. The CDR3 goes on 4 residues after the read ends, and that part is filled in from the germline J gene. The V gene is TRBV13-2, the J gene TRBJ2-3; weak D call: TRBD1 (5 bases). V lost 2 bases and J lost 1, with 11 bases in between. The CDR3 contains 15 residues. Germline lookup yields CDR1 NNHNN and CDR2 SYGAGS (reference sequence). The sequenced part of the CDR3 DNA is TGTGCCAGCGGTGACAGGGAGGAGGGTGCAGAA. Translation: CASGDREEGAE. The full CDR3 sequence reads CASGDREEGAETLYF.

This clone came up many times. The gene names here belong to mouse. The read is 4 residues too short to cover the CDR3 end, so that end is filled in from the germline J gene. This rearrangement joins TRBV13-3 to TRBJ2-4, with no clear D. CDR1 is NNHDY and CDR2 is SYVADS in the germline V gene. The CDR3 runs 12 residues. CDR3 sequence: CASSDALNTLYF. CDR3 DNA, as far as it was read: TGTGCCAGCAGTGATGCCCTAAAC.

A few counts support this clone. These gene names are mouse names. The observed sequence ends 4 residues before the CDR3 terminus, with the missing tail filled in from the germline J gene. This chain joins TRBV13-3 and TRBJ2-3, with 10 bases fitting TRBD1. The CDR3 length is 13 residues. The V segment lost 8 bases and the J segment 3 bases; nucleotides outside the gene matches: 3. Per germline, CDR1 NNHDY and CDR2 SYVADS. The CDR3 spells CASDRGRAETLYF. Incomplete CDR3 DNA: TGTGCCAGTGACAGGGGGCGCGCAGAA.